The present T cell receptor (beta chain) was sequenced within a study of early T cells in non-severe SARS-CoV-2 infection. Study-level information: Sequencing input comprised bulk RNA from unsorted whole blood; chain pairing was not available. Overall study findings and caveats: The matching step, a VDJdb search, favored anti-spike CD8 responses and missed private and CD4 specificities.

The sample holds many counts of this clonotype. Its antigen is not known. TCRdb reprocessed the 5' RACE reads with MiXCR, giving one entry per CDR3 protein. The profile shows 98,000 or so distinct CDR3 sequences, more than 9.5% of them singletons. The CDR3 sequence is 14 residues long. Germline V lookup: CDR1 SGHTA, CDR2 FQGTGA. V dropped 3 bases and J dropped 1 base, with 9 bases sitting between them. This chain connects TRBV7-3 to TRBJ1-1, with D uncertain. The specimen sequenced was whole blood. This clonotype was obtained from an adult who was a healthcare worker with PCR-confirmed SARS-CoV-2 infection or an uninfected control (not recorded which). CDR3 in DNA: TGTGCCAGCAGCTTCCTCGGATCGAACACTGAAGCTTTCTTT. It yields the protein CASSFLGSNTEAFF.